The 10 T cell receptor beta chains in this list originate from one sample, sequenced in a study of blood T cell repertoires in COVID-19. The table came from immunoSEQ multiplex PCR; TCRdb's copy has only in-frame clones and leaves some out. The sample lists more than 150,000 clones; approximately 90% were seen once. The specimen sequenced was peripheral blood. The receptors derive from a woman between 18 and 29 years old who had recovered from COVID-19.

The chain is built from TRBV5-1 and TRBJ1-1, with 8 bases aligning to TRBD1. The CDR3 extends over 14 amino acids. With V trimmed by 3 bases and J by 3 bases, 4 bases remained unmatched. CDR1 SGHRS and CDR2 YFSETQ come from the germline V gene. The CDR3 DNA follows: TGCGCCAGCAGCTGGGACAGGCAGCACACTGAAGCTTTCTTT. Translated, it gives CASSWDRQHTEAFF.

The CDR3 loop reads CASSLDTGNSPLHF. The DNA for the CDR3 is TGTGCCAGCAGCTTAGATACAGGGAATTCACCCCTCCACTTT. The chain combines TRBV7-9 with TRBJ1-6, with a possible D match to TRBD1 (6 bases). CDR3 length equals 14 residues. Trimming stripped 1 base from V and 7 bases from J, with 8 bases between. Germline V lookup: CDR1 SEHNR, CDR2 FQNEAQ (reference sequence).

CDR3 nucleotides: TGTGCCAGCAGCCCTGGGGGGGCCTTTGGCTACACCTTC. Amino acid sequence: CASSPGGAFGYTF. This chain joins TRBV5-4 and TRBJ1-2, with D possibly being TRBD1 (6 bases). The germline V gene encodes CDR1 SGHNT and CDR2 YYREEE (reference sequence). V was trimmed by 4 bases and J by 7 bases, leaving 14 bases between them. This CDR3 has 13 amino acids.

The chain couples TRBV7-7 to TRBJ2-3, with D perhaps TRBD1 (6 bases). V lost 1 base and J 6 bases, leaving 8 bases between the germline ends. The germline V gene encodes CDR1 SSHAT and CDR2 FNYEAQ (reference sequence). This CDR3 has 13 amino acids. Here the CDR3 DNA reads TGTGCCAGCAGCTTAGGAACAGGGGATACGCAGTATTTT. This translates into CASSLGTGDTQYF.

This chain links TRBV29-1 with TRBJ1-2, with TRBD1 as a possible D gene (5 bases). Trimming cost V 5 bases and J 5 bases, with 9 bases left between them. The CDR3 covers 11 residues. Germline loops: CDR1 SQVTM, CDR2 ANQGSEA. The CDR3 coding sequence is TGCAGCGTTTTGGAGGGGTATGGCTACACCTTC. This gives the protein CSVLEGYGYTF.

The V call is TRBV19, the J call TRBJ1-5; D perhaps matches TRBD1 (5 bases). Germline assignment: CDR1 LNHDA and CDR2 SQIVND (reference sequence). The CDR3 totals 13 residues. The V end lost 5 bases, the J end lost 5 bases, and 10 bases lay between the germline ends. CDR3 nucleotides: TGTGCCAGTAGTGGTGTAGGGGATCAGCCCCAGCATTTT. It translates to CASSGVGDQPQHF.

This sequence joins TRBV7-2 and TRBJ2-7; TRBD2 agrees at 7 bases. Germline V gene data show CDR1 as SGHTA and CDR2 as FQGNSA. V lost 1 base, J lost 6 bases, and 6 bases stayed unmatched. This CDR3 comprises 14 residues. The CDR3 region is CASSLGRTSREQYV. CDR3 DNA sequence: TGTGCCAGCAGCTTAGGGAGGACTAGTCGCGAGCAGTACGTC.

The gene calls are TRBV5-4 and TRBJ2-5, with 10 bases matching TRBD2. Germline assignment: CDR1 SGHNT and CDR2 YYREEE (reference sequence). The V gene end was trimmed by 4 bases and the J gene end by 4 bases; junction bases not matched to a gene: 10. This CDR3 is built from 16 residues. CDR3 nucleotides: TGTGCCAGCAGCCAGACTAGCGGGCCCAATTCAGAGACCCAGTACTTC. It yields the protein CASSQTSGPNSETQYF.

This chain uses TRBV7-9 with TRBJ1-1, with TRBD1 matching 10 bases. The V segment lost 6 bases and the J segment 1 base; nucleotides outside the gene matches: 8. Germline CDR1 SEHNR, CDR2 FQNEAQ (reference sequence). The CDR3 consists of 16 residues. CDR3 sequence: CASSRGTGVPNTEAFF. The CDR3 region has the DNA TGTGCCAGCAGTCGTGGGACAGGGGTTCCGAACACTGAAGCTTTCTTT.

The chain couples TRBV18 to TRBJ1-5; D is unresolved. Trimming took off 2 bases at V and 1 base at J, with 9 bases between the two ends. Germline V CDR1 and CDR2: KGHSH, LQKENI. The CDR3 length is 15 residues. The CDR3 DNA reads TGTGCCAGCTCACCAGGCAGAACAAGCAATCAGCCCCAGCATTTT. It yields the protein CASSPGRTSNQPQHF. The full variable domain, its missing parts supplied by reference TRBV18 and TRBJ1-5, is NAGVMQNPRHLVRRRGQEARLRCSPMKGHSHVYWYRQLPEEGLKFMVYLQKENIIDESGMPKERFSAEFPKEGPSILRIQQVVRGDSAAYFCASSPGRTSNQPQHFGDGTRLSIL.